The source of this T cell receptor (beta chain) is a study of blood T cell repertoires in COVID-19. The wider study: Acute-phase and convalescent COVID-19 samples originated in the United States, Italy and Spain. PBMCs, B-cell-depleted T cells, or T cells were the source of the cDNA or gDNA that made up the material.

Authors' data handling: Cell counts per sample came from amplifying reference gene primers. Measured with immunoSEQ multiplex PCR; TCRdb has only the in-frame clones, and not every one. That table gives V, J and clone size, and the DNA gave D and trimming. The sample records fewer than 300,000 clones, 75% to 85% being singletons. V was shortened by 11 bases and J by 4 bases, with 18 bases between the two germline ends. The germline gives CDR1 MGHDK, CDR2 SYGVNS. The CDR3 consists of 13 residues. This chain connects TRBV25-1 to TRBJ2-7; weak D call: TRBD2 (6 bases). The receptor comes from a man between 45 and 60 years old with active or convalescent COVID-19. The sample taken for sequencing was peripheral blood. The CDR3 sequence: CASSRDSKYEQYF. CDR3 DNA sequence: TGTGCCTCCAGCCGGGACTCCAAGTACGAGCAGTACTTC.